This TCR beta chain was identified in a study of shared clonotypes between healthy human individuals. Each cell subset's genomic DNA was divided evenly among several immunoSEQ plates. TCRdb keeps only in-frame clones here, not all; method: immunoSEQ multiplex PCR. The repertoire holds some 1 million clones, with 75% as singletons. V was trimmed by 0 bases and J by 8 bases, leaving 16 bases between them. The CDR3 has 15 residues. The germline CDR1 and CDR2 sequences are GTSNPN and SVGIG (reference sequence). This clone was seen only a few times. The clonotype originates from a man aged 18-30 years in good health. Material for sequencing was memory CD4+ T cells sorted from blood. Subset in this sample: CD45RA-negative fraction. V gene TRBV30 combines with J gene TRBJ1-4; no firm D call. CDR3 sequence: CAWSVGLLGWEKLFF. CDR3 nucleotide sequence: TGTGCCTGGAGTGTAGGGCTCCTTGGCTGGGAAAAACTGTTTTTT.